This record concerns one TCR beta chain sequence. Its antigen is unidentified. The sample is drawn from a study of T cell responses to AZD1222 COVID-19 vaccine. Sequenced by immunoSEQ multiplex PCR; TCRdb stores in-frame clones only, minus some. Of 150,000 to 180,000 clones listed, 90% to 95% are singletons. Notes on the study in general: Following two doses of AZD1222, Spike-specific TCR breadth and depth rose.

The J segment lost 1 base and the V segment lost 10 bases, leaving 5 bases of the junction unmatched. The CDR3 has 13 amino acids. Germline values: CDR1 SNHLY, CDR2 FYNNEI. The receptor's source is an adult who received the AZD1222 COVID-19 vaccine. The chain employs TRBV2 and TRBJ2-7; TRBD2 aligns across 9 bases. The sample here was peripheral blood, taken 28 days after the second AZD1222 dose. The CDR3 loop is CATQAGGSYEQYF. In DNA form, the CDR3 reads TGTGCCACTCAAGCGGGGGGATCCTACGAGCAGTACTTC.